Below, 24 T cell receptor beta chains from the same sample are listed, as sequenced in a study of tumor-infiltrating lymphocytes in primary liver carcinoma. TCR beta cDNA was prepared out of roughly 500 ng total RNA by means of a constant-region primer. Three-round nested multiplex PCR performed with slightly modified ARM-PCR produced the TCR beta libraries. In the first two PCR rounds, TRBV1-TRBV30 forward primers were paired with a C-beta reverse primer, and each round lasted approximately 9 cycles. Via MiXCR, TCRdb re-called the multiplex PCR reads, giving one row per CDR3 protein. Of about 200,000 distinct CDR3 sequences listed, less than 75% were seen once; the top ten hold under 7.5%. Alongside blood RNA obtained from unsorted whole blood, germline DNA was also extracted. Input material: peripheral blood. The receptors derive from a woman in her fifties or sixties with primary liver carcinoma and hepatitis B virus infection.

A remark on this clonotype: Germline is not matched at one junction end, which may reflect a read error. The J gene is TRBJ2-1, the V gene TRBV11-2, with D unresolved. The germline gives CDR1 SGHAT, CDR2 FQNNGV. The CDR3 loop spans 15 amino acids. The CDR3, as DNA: TGTGCCAGCAGCTTAGGGGCGCCTTATTACAATGAGCAGACCTTC. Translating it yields CASSLGAPYYNEQTF.

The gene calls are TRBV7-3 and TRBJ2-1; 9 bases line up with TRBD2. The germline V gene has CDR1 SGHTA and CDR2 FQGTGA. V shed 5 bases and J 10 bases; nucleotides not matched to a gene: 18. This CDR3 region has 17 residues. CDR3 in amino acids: CASSHVPGLAPMEEQFF. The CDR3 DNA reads TGTGCCAGCAGCCACGTCCCGGGACTAGCCCCGATGGAGGAGCAGTTCTTC.

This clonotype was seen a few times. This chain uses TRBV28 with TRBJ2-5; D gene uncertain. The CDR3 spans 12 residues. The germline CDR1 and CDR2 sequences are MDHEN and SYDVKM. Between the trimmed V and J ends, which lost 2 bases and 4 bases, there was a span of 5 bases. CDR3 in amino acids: CASSLMGETQYF. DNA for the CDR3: TGTGCCAGCAGTTTAATGGGAGAGACCCAGTACTTC.

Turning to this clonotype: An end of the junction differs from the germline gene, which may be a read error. The CDR3 DNA is TGTGCCGGCAGTTACGTAGGGAGGGAGACCCAGTACTTC. It translates to CAGSYVGRETQYF. The chain has TRBV6-5 and TRBJ2-5, with D possibly matching TRBD2 (6 bases). From germline, CDR1 is MNHEY and CDR2 SVGAGI. This CDR3 region has 13 residues.

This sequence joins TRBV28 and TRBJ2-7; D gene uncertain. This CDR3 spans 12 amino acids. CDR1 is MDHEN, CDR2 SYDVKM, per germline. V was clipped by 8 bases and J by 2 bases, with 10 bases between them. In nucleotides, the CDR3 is TGTGCCAGCTCAGTAAGCCCCTACGAGCAGTACTTC. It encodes CASSVSPYEQYF.

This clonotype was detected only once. CDR3 coding DNA: TGTGCCAGCAGCTTAGATGTTCGGACAGGGAGGGGTTACGAGCAGTACTTC. This sequence encodes CASSLDVRTGRGYEQYF. The genes are TRBV13 and TRBJ2-7, with TRBD1 as a possible D gene (8 bases). This CDR3 contains 17 residues. Germline V lookup: CDR1 PRHDT, CDR2 FYEKMQ (reference sequence). Trimming took 1 base from V and 4 from J, leaving 20 bases between them.

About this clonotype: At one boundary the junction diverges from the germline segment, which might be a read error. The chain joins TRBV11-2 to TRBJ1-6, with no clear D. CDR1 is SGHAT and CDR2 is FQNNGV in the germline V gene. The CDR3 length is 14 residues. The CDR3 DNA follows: TGTGCCAGCAGCTTACATCCTCTTAATTCACCGCTCCACTTT. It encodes CASSLHPLNSPLHF.

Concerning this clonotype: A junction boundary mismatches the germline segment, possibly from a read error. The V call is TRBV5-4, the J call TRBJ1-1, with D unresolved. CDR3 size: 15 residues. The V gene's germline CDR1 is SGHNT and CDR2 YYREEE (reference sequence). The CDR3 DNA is TGTGTCAGCAGATTGGAAAAGGAGGTAAACACTGAAGCTTTCTTT. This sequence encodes CVSRLEKEVNTEAFF.

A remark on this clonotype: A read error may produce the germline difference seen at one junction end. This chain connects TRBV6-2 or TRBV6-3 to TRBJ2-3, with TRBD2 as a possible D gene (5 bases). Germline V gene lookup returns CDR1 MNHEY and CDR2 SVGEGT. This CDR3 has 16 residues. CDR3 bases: TGTGCCAGCAGTTACCTACCCGGAACGGGAACAGATACGCAGTGTTTT. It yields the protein CASSYLPGTGTDTQCF.

The CDR3 protein is CATSRQGSGELFF. The CDR3 nucleotides read TGTGCCACCAGTAGACAGGGCTCCGGGGAGCTGTTTTTT. The V gene is TRBV15, the J gene TRBJ2-2; 7 positions match TRBD1. The CDR3 covers 13 residues. V shed 6 bases and J 6 bases; nucleotides not matched to a gene: 4. The germline V gene has CDR1 LNHNV and CDR2 YYDKDF (reference sequence). Filled out from reference TRBV15 and TRBJ2-2, the complete variable domain reads DAMVIQNPRYQVTQFGKPVTLSCSQTLNHNVMYWYQQKSSQAPKLLFHYYDKDFNNEADTPDNFQSRRPNTSFCFLDIRSPGLGDTAMYLCATSRQGSGELFFGEGSRLTVL.

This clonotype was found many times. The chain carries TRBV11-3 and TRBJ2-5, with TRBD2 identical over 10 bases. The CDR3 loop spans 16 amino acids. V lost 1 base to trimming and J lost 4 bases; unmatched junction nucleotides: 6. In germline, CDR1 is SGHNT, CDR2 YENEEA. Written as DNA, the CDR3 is TGTGCCAGCAGCTTAGGTGTCAGGACTAGCGGAGAGACCCAGTACTTC. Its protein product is CASSLGVRTSGETQYF.

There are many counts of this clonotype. CDR3 DNA: TGCGCCAGCAGCCAAGAGCAGGCCCTATGGGGCTACGAGCAGTACTTC. As protein: CASSQEQALWGYEQYF. The rearrangement uses TRBV4-1 and TRBJ2-7; D gene unclear. Trimming stripped 0 bases from V and 3 bases from J, with 15 bases between. Germline CDR1 is MGHRA and CDR2 is YSYEKL. CDR3 length: 16 amino acids.

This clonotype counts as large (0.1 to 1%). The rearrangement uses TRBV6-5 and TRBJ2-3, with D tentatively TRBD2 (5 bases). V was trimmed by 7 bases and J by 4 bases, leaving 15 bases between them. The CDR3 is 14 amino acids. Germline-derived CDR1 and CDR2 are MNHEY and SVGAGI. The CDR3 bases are TGTGCCAGCATCAGATTATCGGGGTCAGATACGCAGTATTTT. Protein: CASIRLSGSDTQYF.

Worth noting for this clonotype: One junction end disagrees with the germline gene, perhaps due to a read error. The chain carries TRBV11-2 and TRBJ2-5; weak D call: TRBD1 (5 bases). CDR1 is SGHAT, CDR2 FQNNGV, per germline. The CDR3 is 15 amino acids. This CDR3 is CVSSLSPGSQETQYF. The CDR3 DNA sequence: TGTGTCAGCAGCCTAAGCCCAGGGTCCCAAGAGACCCAATACTTC.

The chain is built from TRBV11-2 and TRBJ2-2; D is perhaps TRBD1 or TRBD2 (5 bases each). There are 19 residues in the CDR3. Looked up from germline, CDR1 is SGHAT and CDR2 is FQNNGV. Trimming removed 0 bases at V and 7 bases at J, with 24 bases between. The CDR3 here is CASSLDCISLDGANGELFF. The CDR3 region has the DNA TGTGCCAGCAGCTTAGACTGCATAAGCCTGGACGGGGCAAACGGGGAGCTGTTTTTT.

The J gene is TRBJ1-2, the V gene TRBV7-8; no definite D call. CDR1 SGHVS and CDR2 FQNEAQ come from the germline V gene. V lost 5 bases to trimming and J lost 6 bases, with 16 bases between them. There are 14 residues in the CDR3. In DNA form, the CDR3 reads TGTGCCAGCAGCCTAGTAGGCGGGTTCAATGGCTACACCTTC. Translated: CASSLVGGFNGYTF.

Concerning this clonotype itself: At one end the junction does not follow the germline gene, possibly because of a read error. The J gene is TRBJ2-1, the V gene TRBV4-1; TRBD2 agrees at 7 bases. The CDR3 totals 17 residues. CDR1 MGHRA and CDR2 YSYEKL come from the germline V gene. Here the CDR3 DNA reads TGCGCCATCAGCCAAGACCCTAGCGGATCAAATAACAATGAGCAGTTCTTC. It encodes CAISQDPSGSNNNEQFF.

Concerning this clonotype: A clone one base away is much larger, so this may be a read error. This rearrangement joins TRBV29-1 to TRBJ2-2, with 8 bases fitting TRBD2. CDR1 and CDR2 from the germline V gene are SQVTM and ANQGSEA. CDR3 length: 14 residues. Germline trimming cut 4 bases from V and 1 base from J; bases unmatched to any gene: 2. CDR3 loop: CSVGTSGNTGELFF. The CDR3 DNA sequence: TGCAGCGTTGGCACTAGCGGGAACACCGGGGAGCTGTTTTTT.

The DNA of the CDR3 is TGTGCCAGCACAACGGTAGGGGTGAAGTCCTACAATGAGCAGTTCTTC. This codes for CASTTVGVKSYNEQFF. The chain employs TRBV28 and TRBJ2-1, with D perhaps matching TRBD1 (5 bases). Trimming left V 7 bases short and J 1 base short, with 17 bases between. CDR1 is MDHEN, CDR2 SYDVKM, per germline. The CDR3 contains 16 residues. The full variable domain, rest sourced from reference TRBV28 and TRBJ2-1, is DVKVTQSSRYLVKRTGEKVFLECVQDMDHENMFWYRQDPGLGLRLIYFSYDVKMKEKGDIPEGYSVSREKKERFSLILESASTNQTSMYLCASTTVGVKSYNEQFFGPGTRLTVL.

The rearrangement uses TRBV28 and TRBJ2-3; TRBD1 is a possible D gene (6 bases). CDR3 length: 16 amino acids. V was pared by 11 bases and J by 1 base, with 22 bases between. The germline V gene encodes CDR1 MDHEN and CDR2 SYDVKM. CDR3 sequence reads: CASHPGQVWGTDTQYF. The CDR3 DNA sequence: TGTGCCTCGCACCCGGGACAAGTGTGGGGCACAGATACGCAGTATTTT.

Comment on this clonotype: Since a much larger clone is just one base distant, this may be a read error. For the CDR3, the DNA is TGCAGCGTTGGGACTAGCGGGACGGTCTACGAGCAGTACTTC. This encodes CSVGTSGTVYEQYF. The rearrangement links TRBV29-1 to TRBJ2-7, with TRBD2 identical over 12 bases. Looked up from germline, CDR1 is SQVTM and CDR2 is ANQGSEA. V dropped 4 bases and J dropped 3; count of bases not matched to a gene: 4. This CDR3 region has 14 residues.

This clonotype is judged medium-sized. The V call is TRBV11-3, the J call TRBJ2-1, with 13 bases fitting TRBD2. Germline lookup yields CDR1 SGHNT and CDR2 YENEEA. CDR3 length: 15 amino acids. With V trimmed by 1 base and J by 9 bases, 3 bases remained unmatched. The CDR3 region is CASSLGTSGSLEQFF. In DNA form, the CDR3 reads TGTGCCAGCAGCTTAGGGACTAGCGGGAGTCTTGAGCAGTTCTTC.

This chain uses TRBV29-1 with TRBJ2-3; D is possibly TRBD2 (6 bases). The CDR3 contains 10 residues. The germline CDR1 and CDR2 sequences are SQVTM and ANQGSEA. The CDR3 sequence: CSVTEGTQYF. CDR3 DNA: TGCAGTGTTACGGAGGGAACGCAGTATTTT.

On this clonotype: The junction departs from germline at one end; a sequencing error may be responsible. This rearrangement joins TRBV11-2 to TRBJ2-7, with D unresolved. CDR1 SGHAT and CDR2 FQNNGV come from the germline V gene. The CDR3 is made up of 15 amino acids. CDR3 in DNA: TGTGCCGGCAGCTTTCTACATGGACGCTCCTACGAGCAGTACTTC. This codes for CAGSFLHGRSYEQYF. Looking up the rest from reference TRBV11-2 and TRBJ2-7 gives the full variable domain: EAGVAQSPRYKIIEKRQSVAFWCNPISGHATLYWYQQILGQGPKLLIQFQNNGVVDDSQLPKDRFSAERLKGVDSTLKIQPAKLEDSAVYLCAGSFLHGRSYEQYFGPGTRLTVT.